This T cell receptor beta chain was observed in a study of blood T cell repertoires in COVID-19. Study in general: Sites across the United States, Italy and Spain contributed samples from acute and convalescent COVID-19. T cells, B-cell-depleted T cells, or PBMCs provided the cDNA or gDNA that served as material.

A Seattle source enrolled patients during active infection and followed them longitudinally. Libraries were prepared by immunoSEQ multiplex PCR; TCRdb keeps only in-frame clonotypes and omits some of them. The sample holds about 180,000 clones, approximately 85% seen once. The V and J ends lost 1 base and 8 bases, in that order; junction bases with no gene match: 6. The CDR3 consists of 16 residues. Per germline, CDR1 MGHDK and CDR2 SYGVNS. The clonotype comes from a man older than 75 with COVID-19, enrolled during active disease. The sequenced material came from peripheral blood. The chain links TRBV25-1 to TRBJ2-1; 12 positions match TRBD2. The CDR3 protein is CASSELASGGGHEQFF. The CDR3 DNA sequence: TGTGCCAGCAGTGAATTGGCTAGCGGGGGGGGTCATGAGCAGTTCTTC.